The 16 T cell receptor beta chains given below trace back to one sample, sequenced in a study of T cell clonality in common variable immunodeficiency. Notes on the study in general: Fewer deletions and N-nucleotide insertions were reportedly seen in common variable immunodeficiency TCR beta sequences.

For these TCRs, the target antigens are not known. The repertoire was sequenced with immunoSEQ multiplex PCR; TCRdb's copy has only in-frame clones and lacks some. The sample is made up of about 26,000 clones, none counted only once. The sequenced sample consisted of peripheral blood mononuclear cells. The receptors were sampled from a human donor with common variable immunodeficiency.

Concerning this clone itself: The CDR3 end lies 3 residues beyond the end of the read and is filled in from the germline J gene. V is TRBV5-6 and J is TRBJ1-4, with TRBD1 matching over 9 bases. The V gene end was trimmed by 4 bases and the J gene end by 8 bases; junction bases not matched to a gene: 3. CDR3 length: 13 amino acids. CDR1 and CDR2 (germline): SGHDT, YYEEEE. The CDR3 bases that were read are TGTGCCAGCAGCGGGACAGGGTTGGAAAAA. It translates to CASSGTGLEK. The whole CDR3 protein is CASSGTGLEKLFF.

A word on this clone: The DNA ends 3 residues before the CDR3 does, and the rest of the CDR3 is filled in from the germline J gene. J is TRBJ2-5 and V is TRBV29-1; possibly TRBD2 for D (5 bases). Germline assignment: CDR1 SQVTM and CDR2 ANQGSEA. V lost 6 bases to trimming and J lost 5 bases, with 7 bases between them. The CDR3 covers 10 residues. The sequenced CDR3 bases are TGCAGCGTCGGCGGGGAGACC. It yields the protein CSVGGET. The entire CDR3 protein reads CSVGGETQYF.

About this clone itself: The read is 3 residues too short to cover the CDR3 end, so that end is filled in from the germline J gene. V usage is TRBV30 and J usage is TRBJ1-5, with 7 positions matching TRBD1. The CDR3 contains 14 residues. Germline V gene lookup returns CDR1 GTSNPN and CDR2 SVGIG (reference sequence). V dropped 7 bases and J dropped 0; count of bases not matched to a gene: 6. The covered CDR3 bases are TGTGCCTCGTCGACAGGGTTTAGCAATCAGCCC. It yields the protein CASSTGFSNQP. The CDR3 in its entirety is CASSTGFSNQPQHF.

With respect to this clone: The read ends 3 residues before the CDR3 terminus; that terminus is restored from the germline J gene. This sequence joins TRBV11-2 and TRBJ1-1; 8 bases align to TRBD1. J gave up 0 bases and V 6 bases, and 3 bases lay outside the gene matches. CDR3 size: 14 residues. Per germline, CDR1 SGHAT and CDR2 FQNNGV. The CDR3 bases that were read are TGTGCCAGCAGAACGGGACAGGTGAACACTGAA. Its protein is CASRTGQVNTE. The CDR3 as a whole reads CASRTGQVNTEAFF.

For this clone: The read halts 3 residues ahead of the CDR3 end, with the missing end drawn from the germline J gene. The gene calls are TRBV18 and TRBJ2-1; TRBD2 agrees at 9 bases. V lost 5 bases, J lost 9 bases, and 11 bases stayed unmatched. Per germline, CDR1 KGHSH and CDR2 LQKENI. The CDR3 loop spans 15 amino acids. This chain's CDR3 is CASSTTSGVRREQFF. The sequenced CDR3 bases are TGTGCCAGCTCAACGACTAGCGGAGTTAGGCGTGAG.

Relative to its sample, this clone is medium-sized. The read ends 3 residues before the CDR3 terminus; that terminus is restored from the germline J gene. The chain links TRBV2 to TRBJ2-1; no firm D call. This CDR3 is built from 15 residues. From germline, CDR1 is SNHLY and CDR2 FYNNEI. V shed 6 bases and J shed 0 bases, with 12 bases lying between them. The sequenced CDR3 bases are TGTGCCAGCAGAACTGACTTGAGCTCCTACAATGAG. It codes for CASRTDLSSYNE. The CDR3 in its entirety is CASRTDLSSYNEQFF.

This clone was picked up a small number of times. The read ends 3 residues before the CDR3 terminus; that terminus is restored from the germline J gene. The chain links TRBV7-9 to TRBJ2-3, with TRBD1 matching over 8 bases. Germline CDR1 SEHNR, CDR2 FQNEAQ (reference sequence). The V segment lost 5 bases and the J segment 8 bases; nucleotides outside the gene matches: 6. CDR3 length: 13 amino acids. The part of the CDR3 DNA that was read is TGTGCCAGCAGCGGGACAGGAACGGCTACG. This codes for CASSGTGTAT. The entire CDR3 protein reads CASSGTGTATQYF.

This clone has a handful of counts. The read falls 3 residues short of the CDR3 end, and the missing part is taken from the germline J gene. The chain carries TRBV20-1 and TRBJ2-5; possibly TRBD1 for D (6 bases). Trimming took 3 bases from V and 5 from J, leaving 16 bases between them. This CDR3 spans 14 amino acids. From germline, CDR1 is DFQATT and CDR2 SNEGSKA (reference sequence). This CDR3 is CSARGTLEEETQYF. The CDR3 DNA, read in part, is TGCAGTGCTAGGGGGACACTGGAGGAGGAGACC.

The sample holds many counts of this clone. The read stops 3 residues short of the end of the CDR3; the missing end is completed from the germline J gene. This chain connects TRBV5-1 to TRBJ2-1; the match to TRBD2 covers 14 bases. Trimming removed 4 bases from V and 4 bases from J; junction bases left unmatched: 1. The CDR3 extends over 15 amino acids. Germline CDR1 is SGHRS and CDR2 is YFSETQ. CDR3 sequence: CASSRLAGGYNEQFF. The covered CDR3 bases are TGCGCCAGCAGCCGACTAGCGGGAGGGTACAATGAG.

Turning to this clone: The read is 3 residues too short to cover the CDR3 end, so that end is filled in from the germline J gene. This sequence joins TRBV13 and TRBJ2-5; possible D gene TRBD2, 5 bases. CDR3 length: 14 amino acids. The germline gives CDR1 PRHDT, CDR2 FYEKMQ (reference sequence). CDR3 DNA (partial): TGTGCCAGCAGCGCACGAGGACTTGACAACACC. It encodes CASSARGLDNT. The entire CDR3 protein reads CASSARGLDNTQYF.

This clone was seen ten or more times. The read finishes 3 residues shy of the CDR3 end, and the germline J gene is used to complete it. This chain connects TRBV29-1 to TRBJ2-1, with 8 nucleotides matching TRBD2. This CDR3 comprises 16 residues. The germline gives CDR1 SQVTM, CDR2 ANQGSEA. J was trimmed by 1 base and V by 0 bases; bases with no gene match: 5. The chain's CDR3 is CSVEDPKRESYNEQFF. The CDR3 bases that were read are TGCAGCGTTGAAGATCCGAAGCGGGAGTCCTACAATGAG.

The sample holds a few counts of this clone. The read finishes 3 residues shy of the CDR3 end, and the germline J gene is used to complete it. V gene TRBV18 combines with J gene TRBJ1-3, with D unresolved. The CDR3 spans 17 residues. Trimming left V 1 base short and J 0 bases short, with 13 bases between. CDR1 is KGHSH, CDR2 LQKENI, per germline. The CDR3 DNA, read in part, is TGTGCCAGCTCACCACGGGTAGCCCGGCCCTCTGGAAACACC. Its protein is CASSPRVARPSGNT. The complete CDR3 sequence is CASSPRVARPSGNTIYF. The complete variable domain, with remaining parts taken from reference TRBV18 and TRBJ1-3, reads NAGVMQNPRHLVRRRGQEARLRCSPMKGHSHVYWYRQLPEEGLKFMVYLQKENIIDESGMPKERFSAEFPKEGPSILRIQQVVRGDSAAYFCASSPRVARPSGNTIYFGEGSWLTVV.

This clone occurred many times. The covered CDR3 bases are TGCAGCGTTGGGCAGGACTACTCTGGAAACACC. Encoded protein: CSVGQDYSGNT. In full, the CDR3 is CSVGQDYSGNTIYF. The chain combines TRBV29-1 with TRBJ1-3, with D unresolved. From the germline J gene comes the end of the CDR3, since the read stops 3 residues before it. The CDR3 contains 14 residues. Between the trimmed V and J ends, which lost 4 bases and 0 bases, there was a span of 10 bases. Germline CDR1 reads SQVTM; CDR2 reads ANQGSEA.

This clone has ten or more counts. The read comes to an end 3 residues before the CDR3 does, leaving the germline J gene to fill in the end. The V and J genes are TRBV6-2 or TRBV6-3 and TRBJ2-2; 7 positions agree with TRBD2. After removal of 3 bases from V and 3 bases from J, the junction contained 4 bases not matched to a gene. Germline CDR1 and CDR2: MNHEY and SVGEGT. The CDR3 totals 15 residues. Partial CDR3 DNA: TGTGCCAGCAGTTATCTGCTAGCGGACACCGGGGAG. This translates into CASSYLLADTGE. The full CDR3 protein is CASSYLLADTGELFF.

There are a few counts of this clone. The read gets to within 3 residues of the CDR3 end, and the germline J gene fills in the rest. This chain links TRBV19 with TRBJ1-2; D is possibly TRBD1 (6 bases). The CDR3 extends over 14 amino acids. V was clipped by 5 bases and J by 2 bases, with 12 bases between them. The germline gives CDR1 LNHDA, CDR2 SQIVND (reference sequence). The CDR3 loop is CASSVDRRNYGYTF. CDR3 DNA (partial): TGTGCCAGTAGTGTCGACAGGCGAAACTATGGC.

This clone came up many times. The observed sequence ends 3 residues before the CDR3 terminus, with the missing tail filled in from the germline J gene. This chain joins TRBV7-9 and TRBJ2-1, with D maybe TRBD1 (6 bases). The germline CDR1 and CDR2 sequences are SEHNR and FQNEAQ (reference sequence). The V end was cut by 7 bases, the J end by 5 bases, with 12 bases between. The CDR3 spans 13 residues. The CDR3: CASILTGNNEQFF. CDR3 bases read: TGTGCCAGCATCCTTACAGGGAACAATGAG.